The 19 T cell receptor beta chains in this list originate from one sample, sequenced in a study of cytomegalovirus exposure and HLA in healthy donors. This PCR relied on a set of 60 Vbeta primers and 13 Jbeta primers. Method: immunoSEQ multiplex PCR; TCRdb's copy keeps in-frame clones and lacks some. The sample shows 100,000 or so clones, roughly 69% of them seen only once. The sequencing sample was made of PBMCs. These TCRs come from a man aged 50-59 years in good health and CMV-seropositive.

V gene TRBV5-1 combines with J gene TRBJ2-3, with 11 bases fitting TRBD2. Germline V gene data show CDR1 as SGHRS and CDR2 as YFSETQ. The CDR3 has 19 amino acids. Unmatched junction bases numbered 11, after V lost 2 bases and J lost 0 bases. The CDR3 spells CASSFQGASGRFSTDTQYF. The CDR3 DNA reads TGCGCCAGCAGCTTTCAGGGGGCTAGCGGGAGGTTCAGCACAGATACGCAGTATTTT.

This chain uses TRBV2 with TRBJ1-1; no clear D. Germline V gene data show CDR1 as SNHLY and CDR2 as FYNNEI. The V end lost 11 bases, the J end lost 5 bases, and 12 bases lay between the germline ends. There are 11 residues in the CDR3. The CDR3 bases are TGTGCCGGGAAGGGAGGTACTGAAGCTTTCTTT. Its protein product is CAGKGGTEAFF.

The J gene is TRBJ2-3, the V gene TRBV10-3, with D uncertain. The CDR3 consists of 14 residues. The V end lost 2 bases, the J end lost 2 bases, and 8 bases lay between the germline ends. The germline CDR1 and CDR2 sequences are ENHRY and SYGVKD. CDR3 nucleotides: TGTGCCATCAGTGAGCGTGGCACCACAGATACGCAGTATTTT. This encodes CAISERGTTDTQYF.

In this sample, this clone turned up a few times. The chain is built from TRBV6-1 and TRBJ1-5, with 7 positions matching TRBD1. V was clipped by 1 base and J by 0 bases; unmatched bases: 9. The germline V gene encodes CDR1 MNHNS and CDR2 SASEGT. The CDR3 totals 18 residues. The CDR3 DNA reads TGTGCCAGCAGTGAAGGGGGTCGAGGGGGCTATAGCAATCAGCCCCAGCATTTT. Its protein is CASSEGGRGGYSNQPQHF.

The chain is built from TRBV5-1 and TRBJ2-5; D is uncertain. This CDR3 spans 15 amino acids. Germline-derived CDR1 and CDR2 are SGHRS and YFSETQ. Trimming took off 0 bases at V and 2 bases at J, with 11 bases between the two ends. CDR3 protein: CASSLALGLQETQYF. CDR3 coding DNA: TGCGCCAGCAGCTTGGCCTTGGGCCTACAAGAGACCCAGTACTTC.

The chain uses TRBV5-1 and TRBJ2-5; 7 bases agree with TRBD2. The tail of the sequence fits TRBJ2-7 better, so the J call may be wrong. The CDR3 contains 14 residues. Germline CDR1 is SGHRS and CDR2 is YFSETQ. The CDR3 DNA sequence: TGCGCCAGCAGCTTGACGGGGGGAATCTACGAGCAGTACTTC. It yields the protein CASSLTGGIYEQYF.

The chain employs TRBV2 and TRBJ2-4, with a possible D match to TRBD2 (6 bases). Germline CDR1 SNHLY, CDR2 FYNNEI. CDR3 length: 16 amino acids. V lost 4 bases to trimming and J lost 1 base, with 14 bases between them. DNA for the CDR3: TGTGCCAGCAGTGTGGGCCGAGGAGGGGCCAAAAACATTCAGTACTTC. Amino acid sequence: CASSVGRGGAKNIQYF.

The rearrangement links TRBV19 to TRBJ1-1, with TRBD1 matching 7 bases. The CDR3 totals 15 residues. The V gene end was trimmed by 2 bases and the J gene end by 4 bases; junction bases not matched to a gene: 7. Looked up from germline, CDR1 is LNHDA and CDR2 is SQIVND (reference sequence). CDR3 in DNA: TGTGCCAGTAGTATATGGGCCAGGGGGGCCACTGAAGCTTTCTTT. This sequence encodes CASSIWARGATEAFF.

This clone was seen once. The rearrangement links TRBV27 to TRBJ1-2; 12 bases line up with TRBD1. V was clipped by 6 bases and J by 6 bases; unmatched bases: 5. This CDR3 has 14 amino acids. CDR1 and CDR2 from the germline V gene are MNHEY and SMNVEV (reference sequence). The DNA for the CDR3 is TGTGCCAGCAGAGGACGGGACAGGGGGCATGGCTACACCTTC. Translating gives CASRGRDRGHGYTF.

The chain couples TRBV19 to TRBJ2-5; 12 bases line up with TRBD1. The CDR3 sequence is 16 residues long. Per germline, CDR1 LNHDA and CDR2 SQIVND (reference sequence). Germline trimming cut 5 bases from V and 4 bases from J; bases unmatched to any gene: 8. The CDR3 nucleotides are TGTGCCAGTAGTGAAACCGGGACAGGGGGCGCAGAGACCCAGTACTTC. Translation: CASSETGTGGAETQYF.

This chain connects TRBV11-2 to TRBJ2-3; D remains unclear. This CDR3 is 14 amino acids long. Germline assignment: CDR1 SGHAT and CDR2 FQNNGV. V dropped 8 bases and J dropped 1 base, with 13 bases sitting between them. CDR3 DNA sequence: TGTGCCAGCCGAGACGCCGGAGGCACAGATACGCAGTATTTT. Translated: CASRDAGGTDTQYF. Full variable domain (rest looked up from reference TRBV11-2 and TRBJ2-3): EAGVAQSPRYKIIEKRQSVAFWCNPISGHATLYWYQQILGQGPKLLIQFQNNGVVDDSQLPKDRFSAERLKGVDSTLKIQPAKLEDSAVYLCASRDAGGTDTQYFGPGTRLTVL.

The chain has TRBV4-2 and TRBJ2-1; TRBD2 matches at 7 bases. Germline V CDR1 and CDR2: LGHNA, YNFKEQ. CDR3 length: 17 amino acids. Trimming took 3 bases from V and 5 from J; bases not matched to a gene: 13. The CDR3: CASSHQVGSGGNNEQFF. The CDR3 DNA sequence: TGTGCCAGCAGCCACCAGGTGGGCTCGGGGGGAAACAATGAGCAGTTCTTC.

This clone was seen only a few times. The chain links TRBV7-2 to TRBJ1-2; 9 nucleotides align to TRBD1. There are 13 residues in the CDR3. J was trimmed by 4 bases and V by 5 bases; bases with no gene match: 2. Germline V CDR1 and CDR2: SGHTA, FQGNSA. CDR3 loop: CASSPGQGYGYTF. The CDR3 region has the DNA TGTGCCAGCAGCCCGGGACAGGGCTATGGCTACACCTTC.

The chain links TRBV2 to TRBJ1-1; D is unclear. The V gene's germline CDR1 is SNHLY and CDR2 FYNNEI. This CDR3 is 13 amino acids long. The V gene lost 7 bases and the J gene lost 3 bases, with 12 bases spanning the gap. CDR3 sequence (DNA): TGTGCCAGCATTCGAATCCAGGACACTGAAGCTTTCTTT. Its translation: CASIRIQDTEAFF.

The rearrangement links TRBV5-8 to TRBJ1-3; D is ambiguous. Germline V gives CDR1 SGHTS, CDR2 YDEGEE. Deletions cut 2 bases from V and 0 bases from J, with 12 bases between. This CDR3 is built from 16 residues. CDR3 protein: CASSFQAGPSGNTIYF. The CDR3 nucleotides read TGTGCCAGCAGCTTTCAAGCAGGTCCCTCTGGAAACACCATATATTTT.

A few counts support this clone. The V and J genes are TRBV4-1 and TRBJ2-3, with TRBD2 identical over 9 bases. V trimming: 4 bases; J trimming: 4 bases; junction bases outside the gene matches: 6. Germline V CDR1 and CDR2: MGHRA, YSYEKL. This CDR3 is built from 15 residues. Here the CDR3 reads CASSPQGGGADTQYF. In DNA, the CDR3 is TGCGCCAGCAGCCCCCAAGGCGGGGGGGCAGATACGCAGTATTTT.

The genes are TRBV5-4 and TRBJ2-3, with 10 bases aligning to TRBD1. CDR1 is SGHNT, CDR2 YYREEE, per germline (reference sequence). Losses at the gene ends were 3 bases for V and 0 bases for J; bases not matched to a gene: 10. The CDR3 loop spans 18 amino acids. CDR3 sequence (DNA): TGTGCCAGCAGCTCCCGGGACAGGGGACGAACTAGCACAGATACGCAGTATTTT. This translates into CASSSRDRGRTSTDTQYF.

The J gene is TRBJ1-1, the V gene TRBV2, with 9 bases lining up with TRBD1. The CDR3 spans 12 residues. Germline CDR1 is SNHLY and CDR2 is FYNNEI. CDR3 DNA: TGTGTACAGGGGGCGAAGAACACTGAAGCTTTCTTT. As protein: CVQGAKNTEAFF.

The rearrangement links TRBV2 to TRBJ2-1, with 7 bases that match TRBD2. V lost 8 bases, J lost 10 bases, and 5 bases stayed unmatched. Germline V gene lookup returns CDR1 SNHLY and CDR2 FYNNEI. This CDR3 spans 11 amino acids. The CDR3 region is CASGGDFEQFF. The CDR3 bases are TGTGCCAGCGGGGGGGACTTCGAGCAGTTCTTC. Looking up the rest from reference TRBV2 and TRBJ2-1 gives the full variable domain: EPEVTQTPSHQVTQMGQEVILRCVPISNHLYFYWYRQILGQKVEFLVSFYNNEISEKSEIFDDQFSVERPDGSNFTLKIRSTKLEDSAMYFCASGGDFEQFFGPGTRLTVL.